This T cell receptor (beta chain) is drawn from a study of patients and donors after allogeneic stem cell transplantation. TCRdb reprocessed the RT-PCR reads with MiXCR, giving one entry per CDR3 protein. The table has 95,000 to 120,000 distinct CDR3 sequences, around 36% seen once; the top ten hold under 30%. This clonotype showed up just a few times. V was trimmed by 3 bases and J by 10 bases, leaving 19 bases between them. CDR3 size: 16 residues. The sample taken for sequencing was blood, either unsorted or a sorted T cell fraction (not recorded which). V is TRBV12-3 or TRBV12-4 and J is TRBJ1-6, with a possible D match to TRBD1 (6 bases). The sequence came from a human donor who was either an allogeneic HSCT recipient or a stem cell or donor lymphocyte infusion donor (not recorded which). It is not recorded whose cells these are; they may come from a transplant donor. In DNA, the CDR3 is TGTGCCAGCAGTTTCACCAGGGGAGACGGTGGATCACCCCTCCACTTT. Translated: CASSFTRGDGGSPLHF.